This T cell receptor (beta chain) was sequenced for a study of cytomegalovirus exposure and HLA in healthy donors. Study-wide findings and caveats: The investigators catalogued 150 to 200 TCR beta chains as cytomegalovirus-associated.

Using immunoSEQ multiplex PCR, the repertoire was profiled, and TCRdb retains in-frame clones only, with some absent. Of 60,000 to 90,000 clones detected, roughly 94% appear once; the ten largest clones hold under 0.75%. This clone was seen once. Antigen specificity is unknown. The ends lost 5 bases at V and 3 bases at J; junction bases unmatched: 3. Per the germline V gene, CDR1 is MDHEN and CDR2 is SYDVKM. The CDR3 sequence is 14 residues long. The V and J genes are TRBV28 and TRBJ2-1; TRBD1 matches at 8 bases. The receptor was derived from a woman aged 18 to 35 in good health and CMV-seronegative. Sequenced input: PBMCs. CDR3 coding DNA: TGTGCCAGCAGTGGACAGGGAAACTACAATGAGCAGTTCTTC. Its protein product is CASSGQGNYNEQFF. Together with reference TRBV28 and TRBJ2-1, the CDR3 gives the full variable domain: DVKVTQSSRYLVKRTGEKVFLECVQDMDHENMFWYRQDPGLGLRLIYFSYDVKMKEKGDIPEGYSVSREKKERFSLILESASTNQTSMYLCASSGQGNYNEQFFGPGTRLTVL.